The following is a T cell receptor (beta chain) sequence with its context. The antigen remains undetermined. The sample is drawn from a study of vaccination and CD4 T cells after COVID-19. Treatment defined: roughly ten-day PBMC culture with coronavirus spike peptide pools or control peptides (ViraFEST assay). Gathered ahead of the COVID-19 pandemic (2011-2018) were the CD4+ T cells of the unexposed donor. The Oncomine TCR Beta short-read assay sequenced DNA from cultured CD4+ T cells. TCRdb used MiXCR to reprocess the PCR reads, holding one entry per CDR3 protein. This table holds 7,500 or so distinct CDR3 sequences, approximately 38% found once. V gave up 0 bases and J gave up 3 bases, with 10 bases separating them. This CDR3 region has 14 residues. Germline CDR1 reads SGHRS; CDR2 reads YFSETQ.

The V call is TRBV5-1, the J call TRBJ2-7; D is perhaps TRBD1 (5 bases). The sequencing input was CD4+ T cells from blood, cultured in vitro. This TCR was sampled from a human donor in good health. CDR3 DNA sequence: TGCGCCAGCAGCTTGGAAGGGGAAAACTACGAGCAGTACTTC. Its translation: CASSLEGENYEQYF.